This T cell receptor (beta chain) was found in a study of blood T cell repertoires in COVID-19. In the original analysis: Scientists estimated how many nucleated cells there were by amplifying reference gene primers. TCRdb keeps only in-frame clones here, not all; method: immunoSEQ multiplex PCR. Clone size and V and J calls were adopted from that table, with D and trimming inferred from the DNA. The table has 130,000 or so clones, 65% to 90% seen once. CDR3 size: 15 residues. This sequence joins TRBV12-1 and TRBJ1-1; TRBD1 was called by the table and not checked on the DNA. TRBV12-1 constitutes a pseudogene. Sequenced sample: peripheral blood. This clonotype was obtained from a woman aged 55-75 years with active or convalescent COVID-19. In nucleotides, the CDR3 is TGTGCCAGCAGCTTAACAGGGATTCCTAACACTGAAGCTTTCTTT. It yields the protein CASSLTGIPNTEAFF.